These 26 T cell receptor beta chains were all obtained from the same sample, sequenced in a study of cytomegalovirus exposure and HLA in healthy donors (dated by TCRdb to 2016 to 2017). Libraries were constructed by the immunoSEQ multiplex PCR assay. For the multiplex PCR, a mixture combining 60 forward primers for TCR Vbeta segments and 13 reverse primers for TCR Jbeta segments was used. In TCRdb, the immuneACCESS table is reduced to in-frame sequences with V and J assigned. These tables do not hold every clone; where another copy was compared, an unresolved V gene accounts for under half, and the others remain unexplained. The sample data list around 300,000 clones, and about 83% of these were observed just once. The ten top clones hold 2% of the sample. The source material was PBMCs. Receptors were obtained from a woman in her 40s in good health and CMV-seropositive.

This chain links TRBV10-3 with TRBJ2-5, with 7 positions matching TRBD1. V shed 2 bases and J 5 bases; nucleotides not matched to a gene: 14. CDR1 and CDR2 from the germline V gene are ENHRY and SYGVKD. This CDR3 comprises 17 residues. The CDR3 nucleotides are TGTGCCATCAGTGAGAACAATGGCCGACAGGGTAGTGAGACCCAGTACTTC. Amino acid sequence: CAISENNGRQGSETQYF.

This sequence joins TRBV11-2 and TRBJ2-2, with 10 bases lining up with TRBD2. CDR3 length equals 17 residues. CDR1 is SGHAT, CDR2 FQNNGV, per germline. The J segment lost 5 bases and the V segment lost 0 bases, leaving 6 bases of the junction unmatched. The CDR3, as DNA: TGTGCCAGCAGCTTAGAAGAGCTAGCGGGAGTAACCGGGGAGCTGTTTTTT. Translating gives CASSLEELAGVTGELFF. Drawing the rest from reference TRBV11-2 and TRBJ2-2, the complete variable domain is EAGVAQSPRYKIIEKRQSVAFWCNPISGHATLYWYQQILGQGPKLLIQFQNNGVVDDSQLPKDRFSAERLKGVDSTLKIQPAKLEDSAVYLCASSLEELAGVTGELFFGEGSRLTVL.

This chain links TRBV29-1 with TRBJ2-7; 11 nucleotides match TRBD2. V gave up 4 bases and J gave up 5 bases; unmatched junction bases: 7. Germline CDR1 reads SQVTM; CDR2 reads ANQGSEA. The CDR3 consists of 14 residues. CDR3 DNA sequence: TGCAGCGTTGGACTAGCGGGATCGCTCCACGAGCAGTACTTC. Translating it yields CSVGLAGSLHEQYF.

This clone has just a few counts. The chain carries TRBV27 and TRBJ1-1; possibly TRBD1 for D (5 bases). Trimming removed 8 bases at V and 2 bases at J, with 15 bases between. This CDR3 is built from 14 residues. The germline gives CDR1 MNHEY, CDR2 SMNVEV (reference sequence). CDR3 nucleotides: TGTGCCAGCGGGGCCCGGACGGCCAACACTGAAGCTTTCTTT. Protein sequence: CASGARTANTEAFF.

This rearrangement joins TRBV5-4 to TRBJ2-7, with no clear D. The ends were cut back, 4 bases at V and 0 bases at J, with 17 bases in the middle. This CDR3 is built from 16 residues. CDR1 is SGHNT, CDR2 YYREEE, per germline (reference sequence). In DNA, the CDR3 is TGTGCCAGCAGCGTTTGGCCCGGCGGCAGCTCCTACGAGCAGTACTTC. Residues: CASSVWPGGSSYEQYF.

This chain uses TRBV29-1 with TRBJ2-1; TRBD2 aligns across 8 bases. Germline CDR1 is SQVTM and CDR2 is ANQGSEA. J was trimmed by 7 bases and V by 3 bases; bases with no gene match: 8. This CDR3 has 14 amino acids. CDR3 nucleotide sequence: TGCAGCGTTGATTCACTAGCGGCAAGAAATGAGCAGTTCTTC. Its protein product is CSVDSLAARNEQFF.

This chain uses TRBV27 with TRBJ2-7; 8 bases match TRBD2. J was trimmed by 2 bases and V by 5 bases; bases with no gene match: 5. Germline CDR1 reads MNHEY; CDR2 reads SMNVEV (reference sequence). This CDR3 region has 14 residues. The CDR3 DNA reads as TGTGCCAGCAGTCCGGGACTAGGGCCCTACGAGCAGTACTTC. This encodes CASSPGLGPYEQYF.

This rearrangement joins TRBV5-6 to TRBJ1-2; a possible D gene is TRBD1 (5 bases). The CDR3 has 15 amino acids. Trimming cost V 1 base and J 6 bases, with 16 bases left between them. Looked up from germline, CDR1 is SGHDT and CDR2 is YYEEEE. The CDR3 DNA is TGTGCCAGCAGCTTGTCGGGGGTGATCTTTAATGGCTACACCTTC. It specifies CASSLSGVIFNGYTF. Based on the CDR3 plus reference TRBV5-6 and TRBJ1-2, the full variable domain is DAGVTQSPTHLIKTRGQQVTLRCSPKSGHDTVSWYQQALGQGPQFIFQYYEEEERQRGNFPDRFSGHQFPNYSSELNVNALLLGDSALYLCASSLSGVIFNGYTFGSGTRLTVV.

The rearrangement links TRBV10-3 to TRBJ2-7, with 8 bases fitting TRBD2. CDR1 is ENHRY and CDR2 is SYGVKD in the germline V gene. Losses at the gene ends were 8 bases for V and 2 bases for J; bases not matched to a gene: 2. This CDR3 comprises 12 residues. In nucleotides, the CDR3 is TGTGCCATCGCGGGAGGCCCCTACGAGCAGTACTTC. Amino acids: CAIAGGPYEQYF.

The chain links TRBV28 to TRBJ2-7; TRBD2 matches at 14 bases. The germline gives CDR1 MDHEN, CDR2 SYDVKM. J lost 4 bases, V lost 5 bases, and 7 bases had no gene match. This CDR3 is built from 16 residues. The CDR3 here is CASSNGLAGGGYEQYF. DNA of the CDR3: TGTGCCAGCAGTAACGGACTAGCGGGAGGAGGGTACGAGCAGTACTTC.

The chain has TRBV18 and TRBJ1-1; TRBD1 aligns across 7 bases. The CDR3 sequence is 15 residues long. Germline loops: CDR1 KGHSH, CDR2 LQKENI. V shed 5 bases and J 1 base; nucleotides not matched to a gene: 7. CDR3 protein: CASSTLGQQNTEAFF. The CDR3 nucleotides are TGTGCCAGCTCAACCTTGGGACAGCAGAACACTGAAGCTTTCTTT.

CDR3 sequence (DNA): TGTGCCAGCAGCGGCCGCGACAGTTGGCATACGCAGTATTTT. As protein: CASSGRDSWHTQYF. V usage is TRBV7-9 and J usage is TRBJ2-3; tentative D call: TRBD1 (5 bases). The CDR3 is 14 amino acids. Germline CDR1 and CDR2: SEHNR and FQNEAQ (reference sequence). With 5 bases removed from V and 7 bases from J, the gap between germline ends came to 16 bases. The whole variable domain, filled in from reference TRBV7-9 and TRBJ2-3, reads DTGVSQNPRHKITKRGQNVTFRCDPISEHNRLYWYRQTLGQGPEFLTYFQNEAQLEKSRLLSDRFSAERPKGSFSTLEIQRTEQGDSAMYLCASSGRDSWHTQYFGPGTRLTVL.

This chain uses TRBV25-1 with TRBJ1-1; weak D call: TRBD1 (5 bases). V lost 1 base to trimming and J lost 4 bases, with 7 bases between them. The germline V gene has CDR1 MGHDK and CDR2 SYGVNS. The CDR3 spans 13 residues. CDR3 DNA: TGTGCCAGCAGTGAATGGGGCCCCACTGAAGCTTTCTTT. As protein: CASSEWGPTEAFF.

This clone was detected ten times or more. The V and J genes are TRBV5-4 and TRBJ2-2; TRBD1 might be the D (5 bases). Germline CDR1 and CDR2: SGHNT and YYREEE (reference sequence). The CDR3 runs to 17 residues. The germline V and J ends were trimmed by 0 bases and 1 base, with 13 bases remaining between them. CDR3 sequence reads: CASSLVGWTRNTGELFF. CDR3 bases: TGTGCCAGCAGCTTGGTGGGGTGGACAAGGAACACCGGGGAGCTGTTTTTT. Using reference TRBV5-4 and TRBJ2-2 for the parts outside the CDR3, the full variable domain is ETGVTQSPTHLIKTRGQQVTLRCSSQSGHNTVSWYQQALGQGPQFIFQYYREEENGRGNFPPRFSGLQFPNYSSELNVNALELDDSALYLCASSLVGWTRNTGELFFGEGSRLTVL.

The chain recombines TRBV20-1 with TRBJ2-2; D not certain. This CDR3 has 11 residues. The germline V gene encodes CDR1 DFQATT and CDR2 SNEGSKA (reference sequence). The CDR3 loop is CSALNTGELFF. The CDR3 DNA reads as TGCAGCGCCCTAAACACCGGGGAGCTGTTTTTT.

V is TRBV5-4 and J is TRBJ2-5; 10 bases are shared with TRBD1. CDR3 length: 15 amino acids. The V gene's germline CDR1 is SGHNT and CDR2 YYREEE (reference sequence). V shed 4 bases, J shed 7 bases, and the junction held 10 bases outside the gene matches. CDR3 DNA: TGTGCCAGCAGCGTGAGGGACAGGGGCTTTGGGACCCAGTACTTC. Its protein is CASSVRDRGFGTQYF.

This clone was counted between two and nine times. The chain recombines TRBV7-2 with TRBJ2-4, with D possibly TRBD1 on 5 matching bases. Germline CDR1 reads SGHTA; CDR2 reads FQGNSA. The ends were cut back, 5 bases at V and 0 bases at J, with 8 bases in the middle. This CDR3 comprises 14 residues. The CDR3 nucleotides read TGTGCCAGCAGCCAAGGACAAGCCAAAAACATTCAGTACTTC. As protein: CASSQGQAKNIQYF.

CDR3 nucleotides: TGTGCCTGGAGTGAGACATTTCCAGGGGCCACCAATAATTCACCCCTCCACTTT. Its translation is CAWSETFPGATNNSPLHF. The chain combines TRBV30 with TRBJ1-6; D is perhaps TRBD1 (6 bases). With 1 base removed from V and 5 bases from J, the gap between germline ends came to 21 bases. The CDR3 is made up of 18 amino acids. Germline V CDR1 and CDR2: GTSNPN, SVGIG (reference sequence).

This sequence joins TRBV6-6 and TRBJ1-1; a possible D gene is TRBD1 (5 bases). From germline, CDR1 is MNHNY and CDR2 SVGAGI (reference sequence). This CDR3 comprises 13 residues. V lost 5 bases and J lost 3, with 10 bases in between. Here the CDR3 reads CASSPDRDTEAFF. The CDR3 nucleotides are TGTGCCAGCAGTCCTGACAGAGACACTGAAGCTTTCTTT.

This clone came up a few times. The rearrangement links TRBV7-9 to TRBJ1-4; D not resolved. Germline CDR1 reads SEHNR; CDR2 reads FQNEAQ (reference sequence). Trimming removed 1 base at V and 0 bases at J, with 6 bases between. The CDR3 runs to 15 residues. The DNA for the CDR3 is TGTGCCAGCAGCTTAGACACCGCAACTAATGAAAAACTGTTTTTT. Translated: CASSLDTATNEKLFF.

The chain carries TRBV28 and TRBJ2-5, with D possibly being TRBD1 (6 bases). The assigned J gene may be wrong: the sequence end matches TRBJ2-7 better. The CDR3 spans 17 residues. Germline loops: CDR1 MDHEN, CDR2 SYDVKM. Written as DNA, the CDR3 is TGTGCCAGCAGCCTCGGGGTTGTCCGGGACATCATATACGAGCAGTACTTC. Amino acid sequence: CASSLGVVRDIIYEQYF.

V is TRBV10-3 and J is TRBJ1-1; D is uncertain. Germline-derived CDR1 and CDR2 are ENHRY and SYGVKD. V was shortened by 7 bases and J by 1 base, with 13 bases between the two germline ends. CDR3 size: 14 residues. The CDR3 DNA reads as TGTGCCATCACCCCAGATATTCAGAACACTGAAGCTTTCTTT. Its protein product is CAITPDIQNTEAFF.

The chain couples TRBV27 to TRBJ2-3, with TRBD1 matching over 11 bases. The junction had 12 bases not matched to a gene; V was cut back by 7 bases and J by 6 bases. The CDR3 length is 16 residues. Germline V gene data show CDR1 as MNHEY and CDR2 as SMNVEV (reference sequence). The CDR3 DNA sequence: TGTGCCAGCAAATCAAACCCCGGGACAGGGGGGGATACGCAGTATTTT. This encodes CASKSNPGTGGDTQYF.

This chain connects TRBV28 to TRBJ1-4; no clear D gene. Germline-derived CDR1 and CDR2 are MDHEN and SYDVKM. V was cut by 1 base and J by 0 bases, with 3 bases left in between. This CDR3 comprises 14 residues. CDR3 sequence: CASSLLATNEKLFF. As DNA, the CDR3 is TGTGCCAGCAGTTTATTAGCAACTAATGAAAAACTGTTTTTT.

This chain links TRBV28 with TRBJ2-5; TRBD1 aligns across 7 bases. Germline V gene sequence: CDR1 MDHEN, CDR2 SYDVKM. The length of the CDR3 is 13 residues. The J segment lost 5 bases and the V segment lost 6 bases, leaving 6 bases of the junction unmatched. The CDR3 is CASRPTGLETQYF. In nucleotides, the CDR3 is TGTGCCAGCAGACCGACAGGGCTCGAGACCCAGTACTTC. The full variable domain, with the rest looked up from reference TRBV28 and TRBJ2-5, is DVKVTQSSRYLVKRTGEKVFLECVQDMDHENMFWYRQDPGLGLRLIYFSYDVKMKEKGDIPEGYSVSREKKERFSLILESASTNQTSMYLCASRPTGLETQYFGPGTRLLVL.

This chain uses TRBV19 with TRBJ2-7; D might be TRBD2 (5 bases). V gave up 3 bases and J gave up 2 bases, with 11 bases separating them. CDR3 length equals 14 residues. The germline V gene encodes CDR1 LNHDA and CDR2 SQIVND (reference sequence). CDR3 DNA sequence: TGTGCCAGTAGTATTCGGGGTGAAGCCTACGAGCAGTACTTC. The encoded protein is CASSIRGEAYEQYF. The full variable domain, with the rest looked up from reference TRBV19 and TRBJ2-7, is DGGITQSPKYLFRKEGQNVTLSCEQNLNHDAMYWYRQDPGQGLRLIYYSQIVNDFQKGDIAEGYSVSREKKESFPLTVTSAQKNPTAFYLCASSIRGEAYEQYFGPGTRLTVT.